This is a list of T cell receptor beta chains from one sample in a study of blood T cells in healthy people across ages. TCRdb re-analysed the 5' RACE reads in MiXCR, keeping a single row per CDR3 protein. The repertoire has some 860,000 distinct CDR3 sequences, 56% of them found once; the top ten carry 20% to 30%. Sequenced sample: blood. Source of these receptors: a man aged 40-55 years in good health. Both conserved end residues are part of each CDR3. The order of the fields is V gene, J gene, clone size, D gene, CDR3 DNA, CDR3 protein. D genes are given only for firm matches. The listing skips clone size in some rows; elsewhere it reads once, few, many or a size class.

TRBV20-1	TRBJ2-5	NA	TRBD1	TGCAGTGCTAGAACAGGGGTAGAGACCCAGTACTTC	CSARTGVETQYF
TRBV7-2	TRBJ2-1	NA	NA	TGTGCCAGCAGCCCCCGGACAGAACGCGGTAATGAGCAGTTCTTC	CASSPRTERGNEQFF
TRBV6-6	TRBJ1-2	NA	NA	TGTGCCAGCAGTTATGGGACGCTGACTTATGGCTACATCTTC	CASSYGTLTYGYIF
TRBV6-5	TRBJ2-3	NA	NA	TGTGCCAGCAGTTACTCGAGGTTTGCCAGGAGGTCCACAGATACGCAGTATTTT	CASSYSRFARRSTDTQYF
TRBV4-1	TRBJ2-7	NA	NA	TGCGCCAGCAGCCAAGGGCGGGAAAGATACAATGAGCAGTACTTC	CASSQGRERYNEQYF
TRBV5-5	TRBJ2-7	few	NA	TGTGCCAGCAGCGCCGGGGGCGTAGCGCTCACCTACGAGCAGTACTTC	CASSAGGVALTYEQYF
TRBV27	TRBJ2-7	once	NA	TGTGCCAGCAGTTTTGACGGCAGATACGAGCAGTACTTT	CASSFDGRYEQYF
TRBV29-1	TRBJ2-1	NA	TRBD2	TGCAGCGGGCGGGACTATTCCTACAATGAGCAGTTCTTC	CSGRDYSYNEQFF
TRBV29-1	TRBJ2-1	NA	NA	TGCAGCGTCAGGGGTTTCTCCAATGAGCAGTTCTTC	CSVRGFSNEQFF
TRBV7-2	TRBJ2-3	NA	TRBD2	TGTGCCAGCAGCCGTCGTAGCGGGAGCACAGATACGCAGTATTTT	CASSRRSGSTDTQYF
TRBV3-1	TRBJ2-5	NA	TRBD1	TGTGCCAGCAGCCAAGTTGGAAGGGGGCGTACGGAGACCCAGTACTTC	CASSQVGRGRTETQYF
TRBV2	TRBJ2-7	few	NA	TGTGCCAGCAGTGATGGTGACCTCCCCTACGAGCAGTACTTC	CASSDGDLPYEQYF
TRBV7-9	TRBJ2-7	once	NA	TGTGCCAGCAGCTTAGAGACAAGCCCTACGAGGGAGCAGTACTTC	CASSLETSPTREQYF
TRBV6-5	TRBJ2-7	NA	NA	TGTGCCAGCAGTTACTCGGCGCTAGGGGTCTACGAGCAGTACTTC	CASSYSALGVYEQYF
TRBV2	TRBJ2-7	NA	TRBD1	TGTGCCAGCAGAACCGGGACAGGGGGCGCCTACGAGCAGTACTTC	CASRTGTGGAYEQYF
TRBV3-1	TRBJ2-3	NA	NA	TGTGCCAGCAGCAATACCCTATTGGATACGCAGTATTTT	CASSNTLLDTQYF
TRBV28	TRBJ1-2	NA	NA	TGTGCCAGCAGGAAGAGTAACTATGGCTACACCTTC	CASRKSNYGYTF
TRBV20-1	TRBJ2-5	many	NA	TGCAGTGCCAAGATCTTGGGGACCCAGTACTTC	CSAKILGTQYF
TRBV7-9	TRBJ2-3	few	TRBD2	TGTGCCAGCAGCTTGGGTGTTGCGGGAGGATCAGATACGCAGTATTTT	CASSLGVAGGSDTQYF
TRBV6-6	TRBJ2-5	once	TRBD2	TGTGCCAGCTCGCGGACTAGCAGGCCAACAACGGAGACCCAGTACTTC	CASSRTSRPTTETQYF
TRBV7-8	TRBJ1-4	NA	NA	TGTGCCAGCAGCTTAGCGTCGCGGGGGGGAGAAAAACTGTTTTTT	CASSLASRGGEKLFF
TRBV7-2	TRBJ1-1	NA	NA	TGTGCCAGCAGCTCCTCCACTGGGACTGAAGCTTTCTTT	CASSSSTGTEAFF
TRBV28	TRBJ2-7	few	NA	TGTGCCAGCAGCCATCAACCTGCGACCGAGCAGTACTTC	CASSHQPATEQYF
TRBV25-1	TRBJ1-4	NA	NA	TGTGCCAGCAGTGAATTCGAAGGGGGGGGAATTAATGAAAAACTGTTTTTT	CASSEFEGGGINEKLFF
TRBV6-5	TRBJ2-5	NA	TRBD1	TGTGCCAGCAACTCACTCAGGGTTGACAGGGGAGAGACCCAGTACTTC	CASNSLRVDRGETQYF
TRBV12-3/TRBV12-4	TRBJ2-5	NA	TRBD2	TGTGCCAGCAGCCTTCCTTTTAGCGGGGGACTCCGTAAATTCCAAGAGACCCAGTACTTC	CASSLPFSGGLRKFQETQYF
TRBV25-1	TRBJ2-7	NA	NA	TGTGCCAGCAGTGCGAATATGATGGTCTACGAGCAGTACTTC	CASSANMMVYEQYF
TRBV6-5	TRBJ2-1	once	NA	TGTGCCAGCAGTGCCTATGACGACAATGAGCAGTTCTTC	CASSAYDDNEQFF
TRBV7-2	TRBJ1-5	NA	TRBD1	TGTGCCAGCAGCAAACGGGACAGGGGTTGGAATCAGCCCCAGCATTTT	CASSKRDRGWNQPQHF
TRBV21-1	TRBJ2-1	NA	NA	TGTGCCAGCAGCGTAAGACCGGGCCCTTCGCAGAATGAGCAGTTCTTC	CASSVRPGPSQNEQFF
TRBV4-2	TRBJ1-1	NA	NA	TGTGCCAGCAGCCCCCCAACGAGCGGCGGCACTGAAGCTTTCTTT	CASSPPTSGGTEAFF
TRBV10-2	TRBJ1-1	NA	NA	TGCGCCAGCACCGAGGGAGGGGGCACTGAAGCTTTCTTT	CASTEGGGTEAFF
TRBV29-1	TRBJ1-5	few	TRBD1	TGCAGCGTCTCAGGGGGCCAGGGAGGTCAGCCCCAGCATTTT	CSVSGGQGGQPQHF
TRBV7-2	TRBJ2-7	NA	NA	TGTGCCAGCAGCTTCGGCACCGGCGGTGTCGAGCAGTACTTC	CASSFGTGGVEQYF
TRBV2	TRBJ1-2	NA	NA	TGTGCCAGCATCAGGCGCGCGGGAAATAACTATGGCTACACCTTC	CASIRRAGNNYGYTF